The source of this T cell receptor beta chain is a study of vaccination and CD4 T cells after COVID-19 (dated by TCRdb to 2022 to 2024). About the study as a whole: Convalescent patients had a positive SARS-CoV-2 result on nasal swab PCR, and of these patients, several had mild disease and one had severe disease. The cultures were stimulated with overlapping spike peptide pools from SARS-CoV-2 and from the common cold coronaviruses HCoV-NL63, HCoV-OC43 and HCoV-229E. Post-vaccine blood samples were collected a median of approximately eleven weeks after the second vaccine dose, ranging from about 14 to 241 days. In 10 COVID-19 convalescent patients and several infection-naive healthy vaccine recipients, the spike-specific CD4+ TCR repertoire before mRNA vaccination was compared with the repertoire after mRNA vaccination. The convalescent cohort comprised six males and four females, including two Hispanic individuals, seven Caucasians, two Asians and one multiracial person. Post-COVID blood samples from convalescent patients were collected a median of approximately 93 days after diagnosis, with a range of 35 to 161 days. A few convalescent patients gave samples both early after vaccination (day 14) and late after vaccination (days 161 to 241). Participants got two doses of the Pfizer-BioNTech BNT162b2 vaccine (n=8) or two doses of the Moderna mRNA-1273 vaccine (n=2). Control cultures used a CEFX viral epitope pool as positive control, an HIV-1 Nef peptide pool as negative control, or no peptide. Findings and caveats that apply to the study as a whole: Of the vaccine-specific clones found in convalescent patients, nearly all (304 of 307) were mono-reactive for SARS-CoV-2 spike instead of being cross-reactive with common cold coronaviruses. In convalescent patients, a median roughly 83% of post-vaccine SARS-CoV-2-reactive clones were detected only after vaccination, and vaccine-specific priming was suggested by this finding. Although the median number of SARS-CoV-2-reactive clonotypes went up from roughly 23 after infection to 30 to 45 after vaccination, the increase was not significant. The study included relatively few convalescent patients and did not analyze early timepoints after natural infection.

The time point tag for this specimen amounts to: late sampling 161 to 241 days after vaccination in a few convalescent patients. The sample's treatment or condition label, in plain terms: approximately nine-day PBMC culture with coronavirus spike peptide pools or control peptides (ViraFEST assay). To expand antigen-specific T cells with peptide pools and then pick out the expanded clonotypes through TCR sequencing, the study relied on the ViraFEST assay. Positive SARS-CoV-2 PCR tests in the convalescent patients dated from March to December 2020, before Alpha, Beta and Delta variants emerged in the United States. Under 2.5 million PBMCs per well were cultured in IMDM with about 5% human AB serum and roughly 10 IU/ml IL-2, plus 10 ug/ml peptide pools. On days 3 and 7, half of the culture medium was replaced with fresh IL-2-containing medium. Once the cells had been in culture for roughly 10 days, the EasySep CD4+ T cell isolation kit was used to isolate CD4+ T cells by negative selection. Ficoll-Paque Plus gradient centrifugation was used to isolate PBMCs from whole blood, and the isolated PBMCs were then either used fresh or cryopreserved at -140C. Each culture condition was generally run in triplicate wells.

Library construction relied on PCR. TCR sequencing of DNA from cultured CD4+ T cells used the Oncomine TCR Beta short-read assay at the Johns Hopkins FTIC core. The QIAamp micro DNA kit was used to extract genomic DNA from the cultured CD4+ T cells. The Oncomine TCR Beta libraries from cultured CD4+ T cells were pooled using unique dual indexes and then sequenced on an Illumina iSeq 100. Under the source paper's analysis protocol: Non-productive sequences were removed, and CDR3s not starting with C, not ending with F or W, or shorter than 7 amino acids were discarded. The MANAFEST web application identified antigen-specific clonotypes by comparing peptide-stimulated wells against reference wells and other culture wells. To be called positive, a clone needed an FDR below 0.05, an odds ratio above 5, and a productive frequency above 0.1% in at least two of three replicate wells. A clonotype was classed as cross-reactive if the clonotype showed significant expansion both in SARS-CoV-2 spike wells and in at least one common cold coronavirus spike condition. CDR3 homology was assessed with Levenshtein distances (stringdist) and unrooted phylogenetic trees (ape) in R version 3.6.1. The public reads were run again by TCRdb, first through fastp at Q25 and then through MiXCR, and only productive beta chains were kept. Duplicate CDR3 protein sequences are folded into a single record with the most common DNA and genes. The V and J calls were determined by TCRdb, not by the authors. The sample profile shows approximately 24,000 distinct CDR3 sequences; around 28% of them were found once. Jointly, the top ten make up about 7.1% of the sample.

Notes on this clonotype: Which antigen it targets is not known. One base away there is no much larger clone; base qualities are not given.

The germline V gene (reference sequence) supplies CDR1 LNHDA and CDR2 SQIVND. The CDR3 contains 15 residues, cysteine and phenylalanine counted. Just CDR3 DNA is preserved here, 45 bases in frame from base 1. Trimming accounts for 5 bases at V and 3 bases at J, while the number of junction bases matched to no gene is 4. The receptor comes from a human donor who had recovered from COVID-19. This receptor chain uses TRBV19 and TRBJ2-6, and TRBD2 matches 7 of the central bases. The starting material was CD4+ T cells from blood, cultured in vitro, obtained about 7 months after SARS-CoV-2 vaccination. The CDR3 sequence is CASSFRTSGANVLTF. The nucleotides are TGTGCCAGTAGTTTCCGGACTAGTGGGGCCAACGTCCTGACTTTC.